These T cell receptor beta chains were read from a single sample in a study of cytomegalovirus exposure and HLA in healthy donors. Clones were sequenced by immunoSEQ multiplex PCR, and TCRdb holds only the in-frame ones, with some missing. The table lists approximately 110,000 clones. Sample: PBMCs. All receptors derive from a man aged 18 to 30 in good health and CMV-seronegative. Each CDR3 is given with its conserved first and last residue. The order of the fields is D gene, J gene, V gene, CDR3 DNA, CDR3 protein. D genes are given only for firm matches.

NA,TRBJ1-6,TRBV5-5,TGTGCCAGCAGCCTCGCCCCAGGGGAGGGTTCACCCCTCCACTTT,CASSLAPGEGSPLHF
NA,TRBJ1-1,TRBV6-1,TGTGCCAGCAGCCCCCGGACAGAAGAAGCTTTCTTT,CASSPRTEEAFF
NA,TRBJ1-6,TRBV5-8,TGTGCCAGCAGCTTCCGACAGGCGGGTTCACCCCTCCACTTT,CASSFRQAGSPLHF
TRBD1,TRBJ1-3,TRBV5-1,TGCGCCAGCAGCTCGACAGGGGCAGGTGGAAACACCATATATTTT,CASSSTGAGGNTIYF
NA,TRBJ2-5,TRBV19,TGTGCCAGTAGTATGCCTCTTGGGGGGGCAAGGGAGACCCAGTACTTC,CASSMPLGGARETQYF
TRBD2,TRBJ2-7,TRBV28,TGTGCCAGCCAGGGAGGGGTTACCTACGAGCAGTACTTC,CASQGGVTYEQYF
NA,TRBJ1-1,TRBV7-9,TGTGCCAGCACAGGCGGGGGGCTGGACGGGGACGGTTTCTTT,CASTGGGLDGDGFF
TRBD2,TRBJ2-7,TRBV5-1,TGCGCCAGCAGCCCCACTAGCGGGAGTTACAACGAGCAGTACTTC,CASSPTSGSYNEQYF
NA,TRBJ1-4,TRBV19,TGTGCCAGTAGTATAGGCGCGGCAGACGAAAAACTGTTTTTT,CASSIGAADEKLFF
TRBD1,TRBJ1-2,TRBV19,TGTGCCAGTAATAACAGGGGGCTCAGCTATGGCTACACCTTC,CASNNRGLSYGYTF
TRBD2,TRBJ2-3,TRBV7-7,TGTGCCAGCAGCTTAGGGCTAGCGGGGGCCGATACGCAGTATTTT,CASSLGLAGADTQYF
TRBD2,TRBJ2-7,TRBV7-8,TGTGCCAGCAGCATACCGGGACTAGCGAGCTACGAGCAGTACTTC,CASSIPGLASYEQYF
NA,TRBJ2-7,TRBV30,TGTGCCTGGAGTGTGGAAGGTCCGAGCGCCTACGAGCAGTACTTC,CAWSVEGPSAYEQYF
TRBD2,TRBJ2-7,TRBV27,TGTGCCAGCAGTTGGGCCCCTAGCGGCGCCTCCTACGAGCAGTACTTC,CASSWAPSGASYEQYF
TRBD1,TRBJ1-5,TRBV13,TGTGCCAGCAGTCTAGGACAGGGGGCACAGCCCCAGCATTTT,CASSLGQGAQPQHF